A single sample is the source of the 11 T cell receptor beta chains below, sequenced in a study of blood T cell repertoires in COVID-19. Profiled with immunoSEQ multiplex PCR; TCRdb holds only in-frame clones, not every one. The table has more than 35,000 clones, around 89% seen once. Material: peripheral blood. All receptors derive from a human donor in a cohort sampled during active COVID-19.

This clone was counted a single time. CDR3: CASSVQGSYYNEQFF. The CDR3 DNA is TGTGCCAGCAGCGTCCAGGGATCTTACTACAATGAGCAGTTCTTC. This chain uses TRBV9 with TRBJ2-1, with D possibly TRBD1 on 5 matching bases. In germline, CDR1 is SGDLS, CDR2 YYNGEE. V lost 2 bases and J 3 bases, leaving 12 bases between the germline ends. The CDR3 has 15 residues.

This clone has a single count. This chain links TRBV28 with TRBJ2-1; no clear D. V lost 7 bases, J lost 0 bases, and 13 bases lay in between. CDR1 is MDHEN, CDR2 SYDVKM, per germline. The CDR3 sequence is 15 residues long. The CDR3 is CASIQAQSSYNEQFF. The CDR3 DNA sequence: TGTGCCAGCATTCAGGCGCAGAGCTCCTACAATGAGCAGTTCTTC.

The V call is TRBV5-1, the J call TRBJ1-2; D gene unclear. There are 15 residues in the CDR3. CDR1 SGHRS and CDR2 YFSETQ come from the germline V gene. V lost 0 bases and J 2 bases, leaving 11 bases between the germline ends. The chain's CDR3 is CASSLGSSFNYGYTF. In DNA form, the CDR3 reads TGCGCCAGCAGCTTGGGATCTAGCTTCAACTATGGCTACACCTTC.

CDR3 sequence reads: CASRSTSGRAKNIQYF. CDR3 DNA sequence: TGTGCCAGCAGGTCGACTAGCGGGAGAGCCAAAAACATTCAGTACTTC. This sequence joins TRBV11-2 and TRBJ2-4, with 12 bases fitting TRBD2. In germline, CDR1 is SGHAT, CDR2 FQNNGV. J lost 0 bases, V lost 6 bases, and 3 bases had no gene match. The CDR3 has 16 amino acids.

The CDR3 loop is CASSLAAGGTDTQYF. The CDR3 DNA follows: TGCGCCAGCAGCTTGGCAGCGGGAGGGACAGATACGCAGTATTTT. This chain links TRBV5-1 with TRBJ2-3; TRBD2 matches 10 bases. Germline V gives CDR1 SGHRS, CDR2 YFSETQ. Trimming removed 0 bases from V and 3 bases from J; junction bases left unmatched: 1. The CDR3 contains 15 residues.

The count of this clone is one. The rearrangement links TRBV19 to TRBJ1-3; no clear D gene. The CDR3 has 13 amino acids. V lost 0 bases to trimming and J lost 4 bases, with 4 bases between them. Germline CDR1 LNHDA, CDR2 SQIVND (reference sequence). The CDR3 loop is CASSIDRGNTIYF. The CDR3 nucleotides are TGTGCCAGTAGTATAGACAGGGGAAACACCATATATTTT.

The J gene is TRBJ2-7, the V gene TRBV19; 10 nucleotides align to TRBD1. The CDR3 sequence is 13 residues long. Germline CDR1 is LNHDA and CDR2 is SQIVND (reference sequence). The V and J ends lost 5 bases and 3 bases, in that order; junction bases with no gene match: 1. The CDR3 DNA reads TGTGCCAGTAGTTGGACAGGGGGCTACGAGCAGTACTTC. Its protein is CASSWTGGYEQYF.

This chain connects TRBV27 to TRBJ1-2, with D perhaps matching TRBD1 (5 bases). V gave up 5 bases and J gave up 1 base, with 20 bases separating them. Germline V gene data show CDR1 as MNHEY and CDR2 as SMNVEV (reference sequence). The CDR3 covers 17 residues. In DNA form, the CDR3 reads TGTGCCAGCAGTCCCTCGTTGTCTGGGGCCTTTAACTATGGCTACACCTTC. Translated: CASSPSLSGAFNYGYTF.

The chain couples TRBV20-1 to TRBJ2-4, with TRBD2 matching 9 bases. The trim removed 3 bases at V and 0 bases at J, leaving 9 bases unmatched. This CDR3 has 17 amino acids. Germline V CDR1 and CDR2: DFQATT, SNEGSKA (reference sequence). DNA of the CDR3: TGCAGTGCTAGTTTTATGACTAGCGGCCCAGCCAAAAACATTCAGTACTTC. This sequence encodes CSASFMTSGPAKNIQYF.

The CDR3 coding sequence is TGTGCCAGCTCACCGGTAGCGGGAGGGTACGAGCAGTACTTC. Encoded protein: CASSPVAGGYEQYF. V and J are TRBV18 and TRBJ2-7, with TRBD2 matching 11 bases. After removal of 3 bases from V and 4 bases from J, the junction contained 2 bases not matched to a gene. CDR1 KGHSH and CDR2 LQKENI come from the germline V gene. The CDR3 covers 14 residues.

The chain employs TRBV7-9 and TRBJ1-1, with TRBD1 identical over 7 bases. Germline CDR1 is SEHNR and CDR2 is FQNEAQ (reference sequence). CDR3 length equals 12 residues. J gave up 6 bases and V 5 bases, and 3 bases lay outside the gene matches. CDR3 protein: CASSPQGAEAFF. DNA for the CDR3: TGTGCCAGCAGCCCCCAGGGGGCTGAAGCTTTCTTT. The full variable domain, its missing parts supplied by reference TRBV7-9 and TRBJ1-1, is DTGVSQNPRHKITKRGQNVTFRCDPISEHNRLYWYRQTLGQGPEFLTYFQNEAQLEKSRLLSDRFSAERPKGSFSTLEIQRTEQGDSAMYLCASSPQGAEAFFGQGTRLTVV.